This TCR beta chain was captured in a study of blood T cell repertoires in COVID-19. On the study more broadly: T cells, B-cell-depleted T cells, or PBMCs supplied cDNA or gDNA.

Everyone who took part was roughly 18 to 89 years old, and they came from 20 to 25 US areas. Assay: immunoSEQ multiplex PCR; the TCRdb copy retains only in-frame clones and omits some. In the table there are hundreds of thousands of clones, 90% of which are singletons. This CDR3 has 14 residues. V trimming: 5 bases; J trimming: 8 bases; junction bases outside the gene matches: 3. Germline CDR1 WNHNN, CDR2 SYGVQD (reference sequence). Sequencing input: PBMCs or T cells enriched from blood (not recorded which). The rearrangement uses TRBV10-1 and TRBJ1-6; 10 bases fit TRBD1. The clonotype comes from a man younger than 45 who had recovered from COVID-19. The CDR3 protein is CASSIGQGDSPLHF. The CDR3 DNA is TGCGCCAGCAGTATTGGACAGGGGGATTCACCCCTCCACTTT.